The 19 T cell receptor beta chains below were found in one sample sequenced in a study of blood T cell repertoires in COVID-19. Only in-frame clones appear in the TCRdb table, and some are missing; sequencing was by immunoSEQ multiplex PCR. The sample yields a few hundred thousand clones, around 84% seen once. Sequenced sample: peripheral blood. The receptors stem from a middle-aged man who had recovered from COVID-19.

The J gene is TRBJ1-4, the V gene TRBV6-2 or TRBV6-3, with 12 bases fitting TRBD1. Germline loops: CDR1 MNHEY, CDR2 SVGEGT. CDR3 size: 17 residues. Trimming removed 5 bases from V and 0 bases from J; junction bases left unmatched: 4. CDR3 nucleotide sequence: TGTGCCAGCAGTCCGGGACAGGGGGCGCCAACTAATGAAAAACTGTTTTTT. It yields the protein CASSPGQGAPTNEKLFF.

The chain carries TRBV27 and TRBJ1-4; no clear D. CDR3 length: 13 residues. Trimming shortened V by 5 bases and J by 2 bases, and 6 bases separated the two germline ends. The germline V gene encodes CDR1 MNHEY and CDR2 SMNVEV (reference sequence). DNA for the CDR3: TGTGCCAGCAGTAAGCGGACTAATGAAAAACTGTTTTTT. It translates to CASSKRTNEKLFF.

Note on this clone: A much larger clone lies a single base off, so this may be a read error. V usage is TRBV7-6 and J usage is TRBJ2-7, with TRBD1 identical over 10 bases. The CDR3 consists of 14 residues. Per the germline V gene, CDR1 is SGHVS and CDR2 is FNYEAQ. Trimming cost V 5 bases and J 2 bases; bases outside gene matches: 3. This CDR3 reads CASSRGQGAYEQYF. CDR3 coding DNA: TGTGCCAGCAGCCGAGGACAGGGGGCCTACGAGCAGTACTTC.

V and J are TRBV24-1 and TRBJ2-3, with D tentatively TRBD1 (6 bases). This CDR3 has 15 residues. Germline-derived CDR1 and CDR2 are KGHDR and SFDVKD. V lost 4 bases and J lost 2, with 12 bases in between. Written as DNA, the CDR3 is TGTGCCACCAGTGACTCAAGGGACACCACAGATACGCAGTATTTT. This gives the protein CATSDSRDTTDTQYF.

This sequence joins TRBV25-1 and TRBJ2-5, with 8 positions matching TRBD2. The CDR3 consists of 14 residues. J was trimmed by 5 bases and V by 6 bases; bases with no gene match: 8. Germline CDR1 MGHDK, CDR2 SYGVNS. The DNA for the CDR3 is TGTGCCAGCAGCCCAGGACTAGCTGGGGAGACCCAGTACTTC. Its protein product is CASSPGLAGETQYF.

The J gene is TRBJ1-2, the V gene TRBV4-3; D not resolved. CDR1 is LGHNA, CDR2 YSLEER, per germline. The CDR3 has 15 residues. With 5 bases removed from V and 0 bases from J, the gap between germline ends came to 13 bases. The CDR3, as DNA: TGCGCCAGCAGCGAGGTGGGAGCGGCTAACTATGGCTACACCTTC. Residues: CASSEVGAANYGYTF.

The chain is built from TRBV2 and TRBJ1-6; no definite D call. Trimming shortened V by 7 bases and J by 9 bases, and 16 bases separated the two germline ends. The CDR3 is 14 amino acids. CDR1 and CDR2 from the germline V gene are SNHLY and FYNNEI. CDR3 nucleotide sequence: TGTGCCAGCATTAGAGGACTGAGCTCTTCACCCCTCCACTTT. Protein product: CASIRGLSSSPLHF.

V and J are TRBV7-6 and TRBJ1-6; no reliable D call. V gave up 6 bases and J gave up 8 bases, with 17 bases separating them. Germline V gene data show CDR1 as SGHVS and CDR2 as FNYEAQ. The CDR3 sequence is 15 residues long. Here the CDR3 reads CASSYTDFGDSPLHF. Written as DNA, the CDR3 is TGTGCCAGCAGTTATACGGACTTTGGGGATTCACCCCTCCACTTT.

This chain uses TRBV28 with TRBJ1-2; D ambiguous. Trimming cost V 7 bases and J 7 bases, with 16 bases left between them. Looked up from germline, CDR1 is MDHEN and CDR2 is SYDVKM. The CDR3 extends over 13 amino acids. The CDR3: CASNSGIKVGYTF. The CDR3 nucleotides are TGTGCCAGCAATTCAGGCATTAAGGTTGGCTACACCTTC.

This clone was seen only once. The V gene is TRBV7-2, the J gene TRBJ2-3; weak D call: TRBD2 (5 bases). The V end was cut by 5 bases, the J end by 3 bases, with 21 bases between. This CDR3 spans 17 amino acids. Germline V lookup: CDR1 SGHTA, CDR2 FQGNSA. The CDR3 DNA sequence: TGTGCCAGCAGCCGCCGCGGGCAGTCCCGGGGAACAGATACGCAGTATTTT. This translates into CASSRRGQSRGTDTQYF.

CDR3 in DNA: TGTGCCAGCAGCTTGGCCGGGACGGGGGTAGCATTTTCTGGCTACACCTTC. Amino acid sequence: CASSLAGTGVAFSGYTF. The genes are TRBV5-6 and TRBJ1-2, with a tentative D call TRBD1 (5 bases). This CDR3 region has 17 residues. The ends were cut back, 0 bases at V and 7 bases at J, with 22 bases in the middle. From germline, CDR1 is SGHDT and CDR2 YYEEEE.

CDR3 loop: CASSVEGQAIYF. The CDR3, as DNA: TGTGCCAGCAGCGTAGAGGGACAGGCCATATATTTT. V and J are TRBV9 and TRBJ1-3, with 8 bases matching TRBD1. The ends lost 0 bases at V and 11 bases at J; junction bases unmatched: 1. Looked up from germline, CDR1 is SGDLS and CDR2 is YYNGEE. The CDR3 is 12 residues long.

This sequence joins TRBV2 and TRBJ1-5, with 10 nucleotides matching TRBD1. The germline gives CDR1 SNHLY, CDR2 FYNNEI. The CDR3 sequence is 14 residues long. After removal of 7 bases from V and 5 bases from J, the junction contained 5 bases not matched to a gene. The CDR3 sequence: CASTRQGAYQPQHF. Written as DNA, the CDR3 is TGTGCCAGCACAAGACAGGGGGCATATCAGCCCCAGCATTTT.

The V and J genes are TRBV3-1 (or the pseudogene TRBV3-2) and TRBJ2-3, with TRBD2 matching 11 bases. This CDR3 comprises 19 residues. Germline values: CDR1 LGHDT, CDR2 YNNKEL (reference sequence). Trimming at V came to 0 bases and at J to 2 bases, leaving 10 bases not matched to a gene. The CDR3 DNA reads TGTGCCAGCAGCCAAGATAGGGGCCTAGCGGGGGGTCACACAGATACGCAGTATTTT. As protein: CASSQDRGLAGGHTDTQYF.

This chain uses TRBV7-2 with TRBJ2-7, with TRBD2 matching over 7 bases. V gave up 4 bases and J gave up 4 bases; unmatched junction bases: 10. The germline V gene has CDR1 SGHTA and CDR2 FQGNSA. CDR3 length: 15 residues. CDR3 in DNA: TGTGCCAGCAGCTCTAGCGGAGCCAGGGCTTACGAGCAGTACTTC. Protein sequence: CASSSSGARAYEQYF.

A remark on this clone: This CDR3 is also generated by other DNA sequences in the sample. In nucleotides, the CDR3 is TGCGCCAGCAGCCCTCAGGGGAACACTGAAGCTTTCTTT. Amino acid sequence: CASSPQGNTEAFF. The gene calls are TRBV5-1 and TRBJ1-1; maybe TRBD1 (5 bases). The germline V gene encodes CDR1 SGHRS and CDR2 YFSETQ. V shed 4 bases and J shed 1 base, with 8 bases lying between them. CDR3 size: 13 residues.

The CDR3: CAIAQSSYEQYF. In DNA form, the CDR3 reads TGTGCCATCGCACAGAGCTCCTACGAGCAGTACTTC. The V and J genes are TRBV10-3 and TRBJ2-7; D ambiguous. Germline CDR1 and CDR2: ENHRY and SYGVKD. V gave up 8 bases and J gave up 0 bases, with 8 bases separating them. CDR3 length: 12 residues.

The rearrangement joins TRBV7-9 to TRBJ1-5; TRBD1 agrees at 10 bases. CDR3 length: 14 residues. Germline V gene sequence: CDR1 SEHNR, CDR2 FQNEAQ (reference sequence). The V gene end was trimmed by 5 bases and the J gene end by 5 bases; junction bases not matched to a gene: 3. The CDR3 region is CASSRGTGDQPQHF. In DNA form, the CDR3 reads TGTGCCAGCAGCCGTGGGACAGGGGATCAGCCCCAGCATTTT.

Many counts were recorded for this clone. The V call is TRBV5-6, the J call TRBJ2-2, with 9 bases matching TRBD1. Germline trimming cut 7 bases from V and 5 bases from J; bases unmatched to any gene: 12. This CDR3 comprises 16 residues. Germline loops: CDR1 SGHDT, CDR2 YYEEEE. CDR3 in DNA: TGTGCCAGCGGCAACCGGGACAGGGTCTATACCGGGGAGCTGTTTTTT. Residues: CASGNRDRVYTGELFF.